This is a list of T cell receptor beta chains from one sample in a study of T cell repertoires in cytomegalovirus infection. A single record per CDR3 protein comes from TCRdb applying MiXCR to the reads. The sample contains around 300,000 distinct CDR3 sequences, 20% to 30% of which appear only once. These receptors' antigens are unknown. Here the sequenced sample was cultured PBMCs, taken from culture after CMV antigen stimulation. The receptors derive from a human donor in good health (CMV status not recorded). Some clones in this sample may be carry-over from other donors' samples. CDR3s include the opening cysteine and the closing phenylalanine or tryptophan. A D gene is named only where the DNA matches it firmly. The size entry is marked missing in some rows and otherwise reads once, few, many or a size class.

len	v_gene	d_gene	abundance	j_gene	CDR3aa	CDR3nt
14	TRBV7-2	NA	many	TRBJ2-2	CASSFGSITGELFF	TGTGCCAGCAGCTTTGGATCAATCACCGGGGAGCTGTTTTTT
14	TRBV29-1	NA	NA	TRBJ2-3	CSVERVQSTDTQYF	TGCAGCGTTGAAAGGGTCCAAAGCACAGATACGCAGTATTTT
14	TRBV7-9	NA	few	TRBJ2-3	CASSLVDTTDTQYF	TGTGCCAGCAGCTTAGTGGATACCACAGATACGCAGTATTTT
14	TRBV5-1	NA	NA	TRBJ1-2	CASSPGPRVTSYTF	TGCGCCAGCAGCCCTGGGCCGCGGGTTACAAGCTACACCTTC
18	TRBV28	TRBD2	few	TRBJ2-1	CASSPRTSGDPLRDEQFF	TGTGCCAGCAGCCCCAGGACTAGCGGAGACCCCTTGAGGGATGAGCAGTTCTTC
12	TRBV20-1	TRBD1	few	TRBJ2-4	CSARETGGIQYF	TGCAGTGCTAGGGAGACAGGGGGCATTCAGTACTTC
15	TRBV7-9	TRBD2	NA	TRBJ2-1	CASSLLTSGKTEQFF	TGTGCCAGCAGCTTACTGACTAGCGGGAAGACTGAGCAGTTCTTC
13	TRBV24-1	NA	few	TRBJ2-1	CATSDLGAPKQFF	TGTGCCACCAGTGATTTGGGGGCCCCAAAGCAGTTCTTC
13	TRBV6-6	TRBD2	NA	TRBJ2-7	CASTMGLAHEQYF	TGTGCCAGCACCATGGGACTAGCGCACGAGCAGTACTTC
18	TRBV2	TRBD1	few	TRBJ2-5	CASSEARGRRAWQETQYF	TGTGCCAGCAGTGAAGCCAGGGGGCGTCGGGCGTGGCAAGAGACCCAGTACTTC
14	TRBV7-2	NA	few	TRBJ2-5	CASSSIAAEETQYF	TGTGCCAGCAGCTCAATAGCGGCAGAAGAGACCCAGTACTTC
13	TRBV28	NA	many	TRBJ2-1	CASTRRVPNEQFF	TGTGCCAGCACCCGGCGGGTACCCAATGAGCAGTTCTTC
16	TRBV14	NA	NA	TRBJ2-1	CASSQDLRTAYNEQFF	TGTGCCAGCAGCCAAGATCTCCGGACAGCGTACAATGAGCAGTTCTTC
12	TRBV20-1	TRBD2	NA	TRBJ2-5	CSAIAGVETQYF	TGCAGTGCAATAGCGGGAGTAGAGACCCAGTACTTC
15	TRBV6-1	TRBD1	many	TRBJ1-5	CASSWTGGYDQPQHF	TGTGCCAGCAGCTGGACAGGGGGTTATGATCAGCCCCAGCATTTT
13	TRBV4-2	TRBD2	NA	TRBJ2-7	CASSQGLAREQYF	TGTGCCAGCAGCCAGGGACTAGCGAGAGAGCAGTACTTC